Reported below is one T cell receptor beta chain. The table came from immunoSEQ multiplex PCR; TCRdb's copy has only in-frame clones and leaves some out. This sample carries roughly 480,000 clones, 70% to 85% of them seen once, and the ten largest clones take about 12%. CDR1 WNHNN and CDR2 SYGVQD come from the germline V gene (reference sequence). The junction had 9 bases not matched to a gene; V was cut back by 6 bases and J by 0 bases. CDR3 length: 17 amino acids. The data are from a study of shared clonotypes between healthy human individuals. This chain uses TRBV10-1 with TRBJ1-1, with 11 bases lining up with TRBD1. This clonotype was sampled from a woman aged 40 to 50 in good health. Some clones in this sample may be carry-over from other donors' samples. Specimen: PBMCs. The CDR3 nucleotides are TGCGCCAGCAGGGGGACAGGGGGACAATTGGTGAACACTGAAGCTTTCTTT. Protein: CASRGTGGQLVNTEAFF.